The 30 T cell receptor beta chains given below trace back to one sample, sequenced in a study of T cell responses to AZD1222 COVID-19 vaccine. Generated by immunoSEQ multiplex PCR, the TCRdb table keeps only in-frame clones and is missing some. The sample contains roughly 140,000 clones, about 91% of which appear only once. The sample in question was peripheral blood, obtained on day 0 of AZD1222 vaccination. These receptors all come from an adult in good health.

This clone was observed a single time. The chain carries TRBV6-5 and TRBJ1-2; 10 nucleotides align to TRBD1. CDR1 and CDR2 from the germline V gene are MNHEY and SVGAGI. The CDR3 totals 15 residues. V lost 6 bases, J lost 4 bases, and 8 bases stayed unmatched. The CDR3 nucleotides read TGTGCCAGCAGGCCGTCGGGACAGGGGAGCTATGGCTACACCTTC. It encodes CASRPSGQGSYGYTF.

This clone appeared once. The chain recombines TRBV6-2 or TRBV6-3 with TRBJ1-5; a weak D match, TRBD1 (6 bases). The CDR3 covers 15 residues. Trimming pared 6 bases from V and 2 bases from J, leaving 14 bases between. The germline gives CDR1 MNHEY, CDR2 SVGEGT. The CDR3 DNA sequence: TGTGCCAGCAGGTACGCAGGGGAAGGCAATCAGCCCCAGCATTTT. It translates to CASRYAGEGNQPQHF.

The chain recombines TRBV5-1 with TRBJ2-5; no clear D. V gave up 1 base and J gave up 2 bases, with 15 bases separating them. The CDR3 runs to 16 residues. Per the germline V gene, CDR1 is SGHRS and CDR2 is YFSETQ. The CDR3 DNA sequence: TGCGCCAGCAGCTTGAAACCTTTGGGGAATCAAGAGACCCAGTACTTC. Its translation is CASSLKPLGNQETQYF.

The chain combines TRBV5-1 with TRBJ2-4; D might be TRBD1 (7 bases). This CDR3 is built from 17 residues. Germline CDR1 SGHRS, CDR2 YFSETQ. Trimming removed 4 bases from V and 0 bases from J, with 17 bases in between. Here the CDR3 DNA reads TGCGCCAGCAGCCCGCGGGGACAGAGTCTAGCCAAAAACATTCAGTACTTC. Encoded protein: CASSPRGQSLAKNIQYF.

This sequence joins TRBV14 and TRBJ1-1, with D hard to call. Germline-derived CDR1 and CDR2 are SGHDN and FVKESK. V was clipped by 0 bases and J by 10 bases, with 15 bases between them. The CDR3 runs 14 residues. The CDR3 nucleotides are TGTGCCAGCAGCCAAGAATGGACGCAAGAATCAGCTTTCTTT. Protein sequence: CASSQEWTQESAFF. Drawing the rest from reference TRBV14 and TRBJ1-1, the complete variable domain is EAGVTQFPSHSVIEKGQTVTLRCDPISGHDNLYWYRRVMGKEIKFLLHFVKESKQDESGMPNNRFLAERTGGTYSTLKVQPAELEDSGVYFCASSQEWTQESAFFGQGTRLTVV.

The genes are TRBV7-2 and TRBJ2-1, with TRBD2 matching 8 bases. The CDR3 is 17 amino acids. Unmatched junction bases numbered 14, after V lost 5 bases and J lost 5 bases. Per the germline V gene, CDR1 is SGHTA and CDR2 is FQGNSA. Here the CDR3 reads CASSTGGGSWGNNEQFF. The CDR3, as DNA: TGTGCCAGCAGCACCGGCGGGGGGAGCTGGGGTAACAATGAGCAGTTCTTC.

The chain employs TRBV11-2 and TRBJ2-5; 10 positions match TRBD2. The CDR3 loop spans 18 amino acids. V gave up 1 base and J gave up 4 bases; unmatched junction bases: 12. Germline CDR1 reads SGHAT; CDR2 reads FQNNGV. The CDR3 reads CASSLGALAGASGETQYF. In DNA form, the CDR3 reads TGTGCCAGCAGCTTAGGGGCGCTAGCGGGGGCCTCAGGAGAGACCCAGTACTTC.

The CDR3: CASSYATENTEAFF. For the CDR3, the DNA is TGTGCCAGCAGCTACGCTACAGAGAACACTGAAGCTTTCTTT. The chain carries TRBV7-9 and TRBJ1-1; D is unresolved. V lost 4 bases to trimming and J lost 1 base, with 10 bases between them. Germline assignment: CDR1 SEHNR and CDR2 FQNEAQ (reference sequence). The CDR3 is 14 residues long.

J is TRBJ2-5 and V is TRBV7-9; tentatively, D is TRBD2 (6 bases). V gave up 1 base and J gave up 0 bases, with 9 bases separating them. The CDR3 runs 15 residues. Germline CDR1 reads SEHNR; CDR2 reads FQNEAQ (reference sequence). The CDR3 nucleotides read TGTGCCAGCAGCTTAGTTTCGGGAGACCAAGAGACCCAGTACTTC. Its translation is CASSLVSGDQETQYF.

The chain joins TRBV19 to TRBJ2-5; D possibly uses TRBD1 or TRBD2 (5 bases each). This CDR3 comprises 16 residues. The V and J ends lost 6 bases and 4 bases respectively, with 21 bases between them. Germline V gene lookup returns CDR1 LNHDA and CDR2 SQIVND (reference sequence). The CDR3 reads CASRSVKGPISETQYF. CDR3 nucleotides: TGTGCCAGTAGATCCGTGAAGGGACCAATTTCAGAGACCCAGTACTTC.

This clone was observed a single time. The CDR3 DNA reads TGTGCCAGCAGACGGGCGCTAAACTATGGCTACACCTTC. Encoded protein: CASRRALNYGYTF. The chain joins TRBV27 to TRBJ1-2; D ambiguous. Germline V gene sequence: CDR1 MNHEY, CDR2 SMNVEV (reference sequence). The CDR3 totals 13 residues. V shed 6 bases and J shed 2 bases, with 10 bases lying between them.

The chain carries TRBV7-2 and TRBJ1-3, with D unresolved. The CDR3 loop spans 16 amino acids. Germline V lookup: CDR1 SGHTA, CDR2 FQGNSA. With 1 base removed from V and 0 bases from J, the gap between germline ends came to 10 bases. CDR3 in DNA: TGTGCCAGCAGCTTAGTGGTCCCGAGCTCTGGAAACACCATATATTTT. Translated, it gives CASSLVVPSSGNTIYF.

This chain links TRBV2 with TRBJ2-1; possibly TRBD2 for D (5 bases). Between the trimmed V and J ends, which lost 6 bases and 8 bases, there was a span of 20 bases. The CDR3 consists of 15 residues. Germline CDR1 SNHLY, CDR2 FYNNEI. CDR3 DNA sequence: TGTGCCAGCAGGCGTCGAGCGGATTTTCTAGATGAGCAGTTCTTC. Translation: CASRRRADFLDEQFF.

This clone was detected only a few times. The V call is TRBV2, the J call TRBJ2-7; D gene unclear. Germline assignment: CDR1 SNHLY and CDR2 FYNNEI. Trimming took 6 bases from V and 3 from J, leaving 6 bases between them. This CDR3 is built from 11 residues. CDR3 nucleotide sequence: TGTGCCAGCAGGGGCTTCTACGAGCAGTACTTC. The encoded protein is CASRGFYEQYF.

DNA for the CDR3: TGTGCCAGCAAACCACTAGAGTTCATCTACGAGCAGTACTTC. The encoded protein is CASKPLEFIYEQYF. J is TRBJ2-7 and V is TRBV28; perhaps TRBD2 as D (5 bases). V lost 7 bases and J 3 bases, leaving 16 bases between the germline ends. Germline V gene data show CDR1 as MDHEN and CDR2 as SYDVKM. The CDR3 totals 14 residues.

The chain recombines TRBV19 with TRBJ1-1; D gene unclear. The CDR3 totals 13 residues. Trimming took 7 bases from V and 2 from J, leaving 11 bases between them. Germline loops: CDR1 LNHDA, CDR2 SQIVND (reference sequence). The CDR3 protein is CASKAGLNTEAFF. The CDR3 nucleotides read TGTGCCAGTAAGGCAGGCCTAAACACTGAAGCTTTCTTT.

The chain employs TRBV12-5 and TRBJ1-2; no firm D call. The germline V gene has CDR1 LGHNT and CDR2 FRNRAP. This CDR3 spans 8 amino acids. This CDR3 is CPQPGYTF. Written as DNA, the CDR3 is TGTCCTCAGCCGGGCTACACCTTC.

The CDR3 DNA follows: TGCAGTGCTAGTCGCAGGAGGACTAGCGGGAGCGGCTACGAGCAGTACTTC. Residues: CSASRRRTSGSGYEQYF. This chain links TRBV20-1 with TRBJ2-7, with 13 bases identical to TRBD2. V dropped 3 bases and J dropped 3; count of bases not matched to a gene: 11. Germline V gene data show CDR1 as DFQATT and CDR2 as SNEGSKA (reference sequence). The CDR3 has 17 residues.

Here the CDR3 reads CASSRGAFF. The CDR3 DNA follows: TGCGCCAGCAGCAGGGGGGCTTTCTTT. The V gene is TRBV5-1, the J gene TRBJ1-1; tentatively, D is TRBD1 (6 bases). The V gene's germline CDR1 is SGHRS and CDR2 YFSETQ. The CDR3 has 9 amino acids. The V and J ends lost 4 bases and 11 bases respectively, with 6 bases between them. Variable domain in full (rest from reference TRBV5-1 and TRBJ1-1): KAGVTQTPRYLIKTRGQQVTLSCSPISGHRSVSWYQQTPGQGLQFLFEYFSETQRNKGNFPGRFSGRQFSNSRSEMNVSTLELGDSALYLCASSRGAFFGQGTRLTVV.

This chain joins TRBV7-9 and TRBJ1-3; 7 positions match TRBD1. Germline V gene data show CDR1 as SEHNR and CDR2 as FQNEAQ (reference sequence). The CDR3 totals 16 residues. Trimming removed 5 bases from V and 2 bases from J; junction bases left unmatched: 9. CDR3 DNA sequence: TGTGCCAGCAGCGCGGGACAGTTCAGTACTGGAAACACCATATATTTT. Translation: CASSAGQFSTGNTIYF.

This chain links TRBV19 with TRBJ1-1; the D gene is possibly TRBD1 (5 bases). This CDR3 has 14 amino acids. V gave up 3 bases and J gave up 2 bases, with 10 bases separating them. The germline V gene encodes CDR1 LNHDA and CDR2 SQIVND (reference sequence). The CDR3 spells CASSIDRSNTEAFF. In DNA form, the CDR3 reads TGTGCCAGTAGTATTGACAGAAGCAACACTGAAGCTTTCTTT.

The V gene is TRBV19, the J gene TRBJ1-5, with D unclear. Germline V gives CDR1 LNHDA, CDR2 SQIVND (reference sequence). This CDR3 has 14 amino acids. The V gene lost 3 bases and the J gene lost 4 bases, with 10 bases spanning the gap. CDR3 protein: CASSIASANQPQHF. DNA of the CDR3: TGTGCCAGTAGTATCGCCAGCGCTAATCAGCCCCAGCATTTT.

The chain recombines TRBV6-5 with TRBJ2-7; the D gene is possibly TRBD2 (6 bases). The CDR3 covers 14 residues. The germline V and J ends were trimmed by 7 bases and 6 bases, with 19 bases remaining between them. Germline CDR1 reads MNHEY; CDR2 reads SVGAGI. CDR3 sequence reads: CASTLRRGFGEQYF. CDR3 nucleotides: TGTGCCAGCACCCTTAGGAGGGGATTTGGCGAGCAGTACTTC.

This clone has more than one count but fewer than ten. V usage is TRBV6-6 and J usage is TRBJ1-5; perhaps TRBD1 as D (5 bases). This CDR3 comprises 15 residues. Between the trimmed V and J ends, which lost 4 bases and 0 bases, there was a span of 10 bases. Germline CDR1 is MNHNY and CDR2 is SVGAGI (reference sequence). The CDR3 here is CASSSDSYSNQPQHF. DNA for the CDR3: TGTGCCAGCAGTTCAGACAGTTATAGCAATCAGCCCCAGCATTTT.

V is TRBV4-1 and J is TRBJ2-1; TRBD1 matches at 7 bases. The V gene end was trimmed by 1 base and the J gene end by 8 bases; junction bases not matched to a gene: 2. The CDR3 covers 13 residues. CDR1 is MGHRA and CDR2 is YSYEKL in the germline V gene. CDR3 nucleotides: TGCGCCAGCAGCCAAGGACAGGGCTATGAGCAGTTCTTC. Translated: CASSQGQGYEQFF.

The chain uses TRBV2 and TRBJ1-1; D remains unclear. Germline loops: CDR1 SNHLY, CDR2 FYNNEI. V was clipped by 4 bases and J by 3 bases, with 12 bases between them. This CDR3 has 14 residues. The CDR3 is CASSADINYTEAFF. DNA for the CDR3: TGTGCCAGCAGTGCCGACATAAACTACACTGAAGCTTTCTTT.

The chain has TRBV6-4 and TRBJ2-3, with a tentative D call TRBD2 (5 bases). Trimming removed 3 bases from V and 3 bases from J, with 7 bases in between. Germline assignment: CDR1 MRHNA and CDR2 SNTAGT. The CDR3 extends over 13 amino acids. The CDR3 region has the DNA TGTGCCAGCAGTGAAAGAGGGACAGATACGCAGTATTTT. As protein: CASSERGTDTQYF.

J is TRBJ1-1 and V is TRBV5-5, with no clear D. Per germline, CDR1 SGHKS and CDR2 YYEKEE (reference sequence). The V end was cut by 4 bases, the J end by 1 base, with 23 bases between. This CDR3 has 18 amino acids. CDR3 nucleotides: TGTGCCAGCAGCCGAGGGAAGGGTATCAGGACGGAGAACACTGAAGCTTTCTTT. It encodes CASSRGKGIRTENTEAFF.

The chain joins TRBV14 to TRBJ2-7, with TRBD1 identical over 8 bases. Germline CDR1 and CDR2: SGHDN and FVKESK. This CDR3 comprises 13 residues. Trimming removed 5 bases from V and 1 base from J; junction bases left unmatched: 1. The CDR3 region is CASSWDRSYEQYF. DNA for the CDR3: TGTGCCAGCAGCTGGGACAGGTCCTACGAGCAGTACTTC.

This clone was seen once. The chain is built from TRBV18 and TRBJ2-7, with 8 nucleotides matching TRBD1. CDR1 is KGHSH, CDR2 LQKENI, per germline. The CDR3 runs to 15 residues. Germline trimming cut 3 bases from V and 2 bases from J; bases unmatched to any gene: 6. The CDR3 region has the DNA TGTGCCAGCTCACCCATGACAGGGGCTCCCTACGAGCAGTACTTC. Translated, it gives CASSPMTGAPYEQYF.